These 32 T cell receptor beta chains came from one sample sequenced in a study of T-cell reconstitution after alpha-beta-depleted transplantation in children. Unique molecular identifiers were incorporated during preparation of the TCRbeta library. Each CDR3 protein gets one entry after TCRdb re-called the PCR reads with MiXCR. The sample lists around 16,000 distinct CDR3 sequences, over 5% occurring once. The specimen comprised PBMCs, sampled before TCRalphabeta/CD19-depleted stem cell transplant. These TCRs come from a boy between 10 and 17 years old with acute lymphoblastic leukemia, due to receive a stem cell transplant.

This clonotype was detected ten times or more. The rearrangement uses TRBV12-3 or TRBV12-4 and TRBJ1-3; D is uncertain. The CDR3 spans 16 residues. V lost 2 bases to trimming and J lost 0 bases, with 11 bases between them. CDR3 nucleotide sequence: TGTGCCAGCAGTTTATTTGGCCGATACTCTGGAAACACCATATATTTT. Translation: CASSLFGRYSGNTIYF.

This clonotype was observed at least ten times. The chain is built from TRBV7-2 and TRBJ2-7, with D perhaps TRBD1 or TRBD2 (5 bases each). This CDR3 is 15 amino acids long. CDR1 SGHTA and CDR2 FQGNSA come from the germline V gene. Trimming cost V 1 base and J 0 bases, with 10 bases left between them. CDR3 amino acids: CASSLEVGTSYEQYF. Here the CDR3 DNA reads TGTGCCAGCAGCTTAGAAGTCGGGACCTCCTACGAGCAGTACTTC.

This clonotype appeared many times. J is TRBJ2-7 and V is TRBV7-2; TRBD1 agrees at 9 bases. The CDR3 consists of 12 residues. V lost 5 bases and J lost 6; bases outside the gene matches: 2. In germline, CDR1 is SGHTA, CDR2 FQGNSA. Here the CDR3 DNA reads TGTGCCAGCAGCCGGACAGGGGTCGAGCAGTACTTC. Translated: CASSRTGVEQYF.

This clonotype was found many times. The V call is TRBV20-1, the J call TRBJ1-5, with TRBD1 matching 9 bases. V shed 4 bases, J shed 8 bases, and the junction held 6 bases outside the gene matches. CDR3 length equals 13 residues. Germline loops: CDR1 DFQATT, CDR2 SNEGSKA (reference sequence). The CDR3 DNA sequence: TGCAGTGCTATGACAGGGGGTGGGGAGCCCCAGCATTTT. Translating gives CSAMTGGGEPQHF.

This clonotype was seen ten or more times. The gene calls are TRBV2 and TRBJ2-5; D might be TRBD2 (5 bases). The germline CDR1 and CDR2 sequences are SNHLY and FYNNEI. V dropped 11 bases and J dropped 5 bases, with 21 bases sitting between them. The CDR3 extends over 14 amino acids. CDR3: CALKRHTYRETQYF. Written as DNA, the CDR3 is TGTGCCCTAAAGCGGCATACGTACCGGGAGACCCAGTACTTC.

This clonotype ranks as medium-sized. The genes are TRBV7-9 and TRBJ2-7; D is ambiguous. Trimming left V 7 bases short and J 2 bases short, with 15 bases between. The CDR3 consists of 14 residues. Germline lookup yields CDR1 SEHNR and CDR2 FQNEAQ (reference sequence). CDR3 DNA sequence: TGTGCCAGCACTTCCGCGGTGCTTACCTACGAGCAGTACTTC. The encoded protein is CASTSAVLTYEQYF.

This clonotype was detected ten times or more. J is TRBJ2-1 and V is TRBV12-3 or TRBV12-4, with D uncertain. This CDR3 contains 11 residues. V was pared by 6 bases and J by 9 bases, with 9 bases between. Here the CDR3 reads CASSHRGEQFF. CDR3 sequence (DNA): TGTGCCAGCAGCCACCGCGGTGAGCAGTTCTTC.

In this sample, this clonotype turned up many times. The rearrangement links TRBV5-1 to TRBJ2-3, with 7 bases fitting TRBD2. CDR1 is SGHRS and CDR2 is YFSETQ in the germline V gene. The CDR3 totals 16 residues. Losses at the gene ends were 0 bases for V and 6 bases for J; bases not matched to a gene: 10. The CDR3 loop is CASSLVPVAGGDTQYF. The CDR3 DNA is TGCGCCAGCAGCTTGGTGCCAGTGGCCGGGGGGGATACGCAGTATTTT.

This clonotype was seen ten or more times. This rearrangement joins TRBV20-1 to TRBJ2-3, with a weak D call TRBD1 (6 bases). CDR3 length equals 13 residues. V was shortened by 3 bases and J by 1 base, with 8 bases between the two germline ends. Per the germline V gene, CDR1 is DFQATT and CDR2 is SNEGSKA (reference sequence). The CDR3 DNA reads as TGCAGTGCTAGGAGGACAGGCACAGATACGCAGTATTTT. It translates to CSARRTGTDTQYF.

The rearrangement links TRBV5-6 to TRBJ2-5, with 10 bases fitting TRBD2. The V gene end was trimmed by 4 bases and the J gene end by 5 bases; junction bases not matched to a gene: 8. Germline V gene data show CDR1 as SGHDT and CDR2 as YYEEEE. The CDR3 has 15 amino acids. The CDR3 DNA reads as TGTGCCAGCAGCAATAGCGGGGGGCGCGGTGAGACCCAGTACTTC. This encodes CASSNSGGRGETQYF.

This clonotype has at least ten counts. The V gene is TRBV19, the J gene TRBJ2-1, with a weak D call TRBD1 (6 bases). The germline gives CDR1 LNHDA, CDR2 SQIVND (reference sequence). Trimming took 6 bases from V and 8 from J, leaving 14 bases between them. This CDR3 comprises 13 residues. The CDR3 sequence: CASSRDRQHEQFF. The CDR3 DNA is TGTGCCAGTAGCCGTGACAGGCAGCATGAGCAGTTCTTC.

This clonotype was picked up many times. The gene calls are TRBV7-2 and TRBJ1-3, with a tentative D call TRBD1 (5 bases). The length of the CDR3 is 14 residues. From germline, CDR1 is SGHTA and CDR2 FQGNSA. V shed 2 bases and J shed 4 bases, with 9 bases lying between them. CDR3 nucleotides: TGTGCCAGCAGCTTATCAGGGAGAGGAAACACCATATATTTT. Encoded protein: CASSLSGRGNTIYF.

This rearrangement joins TRBV5-5 to TRBJ2-2, with D tentatively TRBD1 (5 bases). Trimming stripped 9 bases from V and 5 bases from J, with 17 bases between. CDR3 length equals 14 residues. CDR1 and CDR2 from the germline V gene are SGHKS and YYEKEE (reference sequence). CDR3 in amino acids: CAMSPGHRTGELFF. Written as DNA, the CDR3 is TGTGCCATGAGCCCTGGACACAGAACCGGGGAGCTGTTTTTT.

Many counts were recorded for this clonotype. The J gene is TRBJ2-2, the V gene TRBV5-1; tentative D call: TRBD2 (7 bases). CDR1 and CDR2 from the germline V gene are SGHRS and YFSETQ. The CDR3 extends over 15 amino acids. Between the trimmed V and J ends, which lost 9 bases and 5 bases, there was a span of 20 bases. In nucleotides, the CDR3 is TGCGCCACCGCTCTGGAGGGGGACTATACCGGGGAGCTGTTTTTT. It encodes CATALEGDYTGELFF.

Many counts were recorded for this clonotype. This rearrangement joins TRBV15 to TRBJ2-5, with 11 nucleotides matching TRBD1. From germline, CDR1 is LNHNV and CDR2 YYDKDF (reference sequence). CDR3 length: 16 amino acids. Germline trimming cut 3 bases from V and 5 bases from J; bases unmatched to any gene: 8. The DNA of the CDR3 is TGTGCCACCAGCAGGGTAGGACAGGGGGCATGGGAGACCCAGTACTTC. It yields the protein CATSRVGQGAWETQYF.

In this sample, this clonotype is medium-sized. The chain carries TRBV5-6 and TRBJ2-5; D remains ambiguous. The germline gives CDR1 SGHDT, CDR2 YYEEEE. CDR3 length: 13 residues. The V gene lost 1 base and the J gene lost 3 bases, with 7 bases spanning the gap. DNA of the CDR3: TGTGCCAGCAGCTTGCAGGCTGAAGAGACCCAGTACTTC. Protein: CASSLQAEETQYF.

The chain couples TRBV20-1 to TRBJ1-6; a weak D match, TRBD1 (6 bases). Germline assignment: CDR1 DFQATT and CDR2 SNEGSKA (reference sequence). The CDR3 is 14 amino acids. Trimming stripped 2 bases from V and 7 bases from J, with 12 bases between. CDR3 bases: TGCAGTGCTAGACGGCCAGGGGTGAATTCACCCCTCCACTTT. It codes for CSARRPGVNSPLHF.

This clonotype has a count of ten or more. This chain joins TRBV5-5 and TRBJ1-4; 12 bases map to TRBD1. CDR3 length equals 17 residues. CDR1 SGHKS and CDR2 YYEKEE come from the germline V gene (reference sequence). The V segment lost 0 bases and the J segment 6 bases; nucleotides outside the gene matches: 6. CDR3 bases: TGTGCCAGCAGCTTGGTCGCCGGGACAGGGGGCGATGAAAAACTGTTTTTT. Protein: CASSLVAGTGGDEKLFF.

This clonotype was counted ten times or more. In DNA, the CDR3 is TGTGCCAGCAGCGTACAGGGGGCGAAGGGCACCGGGGAGCTGTTTTTT. This sequence encodes CASSVQGAKGTGELFF. The chain has TRBV7-9 and TRBJ2-2; 9 bases are shared with TRBD1. The CDR3 has 16 amino acids. V was clipped by 5 bases and J by 4 bases; unmatched bases: 8. CDR1 and CDR2 (germline): SEHNR, FQNEAQ (reference sequence).

This clonotype was picked up many times. The CDR3 coding sequence is TGTGCCAGCAGCACAACGAGGGGGGGGAACACAGATACGCAGTATTTT. This translates into CASSTTRGGNTDTQYF. This chain joins TRBV6-1 and TRBJ2-3; D is perhaps TRBD2 (7 bases). The CDR3 is made up of 16 amino acids. Trimming removed 6 bases at V and 2 bases at J, with 18 bases between. The germline V gene has CDR1 MNHNS and CDR2 SASEGT.

This clonotype was detected ten times or more. The chain combines TRBV7-2 with TRBJ2-5, with TRBD2 matching 10 bases. The germline CDR1 and CDR2 sequences are SGHTA and FQGNSA. The length of the CDR3 is 16 residues. With 2 bases clipped from V and 4 bases from J, the junction kept 7 bases outside the gene matches. The CDR3 protein is CASSLSPSGSRETQYF. The CDR3 DNA reads as TGTGCCAGCAGCTTATCTCCTAGCGGGAGCAGAGAGACCCAGTACTTC.

This clonotype was counted ten times or more. The chain has TRBV7-9 and TRBJ2-3; 9 bases are a match to TRBD2. The CDR3 has 16 amino acids. From germline, CDR1 is SEHNR and CDR2 FQNEAQ (reference sequence). Trimming at V came to 5 bases and at J to 2 bases, leaving 8 bases not matched to a gene. The CDR3 DNA reads TGTGCCAGCAGCCACGGACCTAGCGGGACCACAGATACGCAGTATTTT. Translation gives CASSHGPSGTTDTQYF.

This clonotype has at least ten counts. The CDR3 nucleotides are TGTGCCAGCAGTCCCTTTGTGGGCAATCAGCCCCAGCATTTT. This gives the protein CASSPFVGNQPQHF. V usage is TRBV7-2 and J usage is TRBJ1-5, with unresolved D. This CDR3 is built from 14 residues. The V gene's germline CDR1 is SGHTA and CDR2 FQGNSA. Trimming removed 6 bases from V and 2 bases from J, with 11 bases in between.

The J gene is TRBJ2-3, the V gene TRBV28; TRBD2 matches at 9 bases. The V and J ends lost 7 bases and 2 bases, in that order; junction bases with no gene match: 4. CDR1 and CDR2 (germline): MDHEN, SYDVKM. This CDR3 has 14 amino acids. The chain's CDR3 is CASTLAGPTDTQYF. The CDR3, as DNA: TGTGCCAGCACCCTAGCGGGACCCACAGATACGCAGTATTTT.

This clonotype was counted many times. This rearrangement joins TRBV10-3 to TRBJ2-7; D gene uncertain. This CDR3 has 15 amino acids. V was clipped by 4 bases and J by 2 bases, with 15 bases between them. CDR1 ENHRY and CDR2 SYGVKD come from the germline V gene. This chain's CDR3 is CAISGFASRPYEQYF. CDR3 DNA: TGTGCCATCAGTGGGTTCGCCTCTCGTCCCTACGAGCAGTACTTC.

This clonotype was seen repeatedly, ten times or more. The V gene is TRBV5-1, the J gene TRBJ1-6; D uncertain. Trimming pared 0 bases from V and 4 bases from J, leaving 5 bases between. The CDR3 sequence is 14 residues long. The germline V gene has CDR1 SGHRS and CDR2 YFSETQ. CDR3 DNA: TGCGCCAGCAGCTTGGCCCAATATAATTCACCCCTCCACTTT. Translating gives CASSLAQYNSPLHF.

Within the sample, this clonotype is medium-sized. The J gene is TRBJ2-7, the V gene TRBV7-2; D unclear. V was pared by 1 base and J by 3 bases, with 4 bases between. The CDR3 extends over 12 amino acids. CDR1 is SGHTA and CDR2 is FQGNSA in the germline V gene. The CDR3 sequence: CASSLDNYEQYF. The CDR3 DNA follows: TGTGCCAGCAGCTTAGACAACTACGAGCAGTACTTC.

This clonotype was seen repeatedly, ten times or more. The chain joins TRBV7-2 to TRBJ1-4, with unresolved D. The V gene lost 5 bases and the J gene lost 2 bases, with 15 bases spanning the gap. This CDR3 has 16 amino acids. CDR1 and CDR2 from the germline V gene are SGHTA and FQGNSA. This CDR3 reads CASSNRFGLTNEKLFF. The CDR3 DNA is TGTGCCAGCAGCAATAGGTTCGGACTTACTAATGAAAAACTGTTTTTT.

This clonotype is categorized as medium-sized. The chain is built from TRBV12-3 or TRBV12-4 and TRBJ2-4; D may be TRBD1 or TRBD2 (6 bases each). The CDR3 is 15 residues long. The V gene lost 5 bases and the J gene lost 11 bases, with 22 bases spanning the gap. Written as DNA, the CDR3 is TGTGCCAGCAGTCAACCGGGACTTAAGGGGGGACTTCAGTACTTC. Translating it yields CASSQPGLKGGLQYF.

This clonotype was recorded many times. The chain joins TRBV6-4 to TRBJ1-5, with no clear D. Germline assignment: CDR1 MRHNA and CDR2 SNTAGT. The ends were cut back, 2 bases at V and 5 bases at J, with 7 bases in the middle. This CDR3 comprises 13 residues. The CDR3 reads CASSDPPDQPQHF. In DNA form, the CDR3 reads TGTGCCAGCAGTGACCCACCCGATCAGCCCCAGCATTTT.

This clonotype came up many times. The chain uses TRBV5-1 and TRBJ2-2; D might be TRBD2 (6 bases). Per the germline V gene, CDR1 is SGHRS and CDR2 is YFSETQ. The germline V and J ends were trimmed by 4 bases and 5 bases, with 15 bases remaining between them. This CDR3 contains 15 residues. CDR3 protein: CASSRDLVITGELFF. The CDR3, as DNA: TGCGCCAGCAGCCGGGACTTGGTTATTACCGGGGAGCTGTTTTTT.

This clonotype was found many times. The CDR3 DNA is TGCGCCAGCAATACATCTACTGCCGGAAACACCATATATTTT. Protein: CASNTSTAGNTIYF. The chain carries TRBV10-1 and TRBJ1-3, with unresolved D. CDR1 is WNHNN, CDR2 SYGVQD, per germline (reference sequence). V was trimmed by 7 bases and J by 4 bases, leaving 14 bases between them. CDR3 length: 14 residues.